The 5 T cell receptor beta chains reported below all come from one sample, sequenced in a study of cytomegalovirus exposure and HLA in healthy donors. 60 Vbeta and 13 Jbeta primers were used in PCR. The protocol was immunoSEQ multiplex PCR, while the TCRdb copy is restricted to in-frame clones and leaves out a portion. The repertoire holds almost 200,000 clones, with 79% as singletons. Sequences were obtained from PBMCs. These receptors originate from a woman in her 30s in good health and CMV-seropositive.

Concerning this clone itself: Other DNA sequences in this sample translate to the same CDR3. The V gene is TRBV9, the J gene TRBJ2-7, with D perhaps TRBD1 (6 bases). This CDR3 has 14 residues. Trimming left V 2 bases short and J 6 bases short, with 15 bases between. Germline V lookup: CDR1 SGDLS, CDR2 YYNGEE. The CDR3 nucleotides are TGTGCCAGCAGCGTCGGGACACTTTCTCTCGAGCAGTACTTC. It translates to CASSVGTLSLEQYF.

A single count supports this clone. The chain is built from TRBV10-3 and TRBJ1-5, with TRBD1 matching 7 bases. The CDR3 sequence is 12 residues long. Germline values: CDR1 ENHRY, CDR2 SYGVKD. J gave up 4 bases and V 10 bases, and 4 bases lay outside the gene matches. The CDR3 here is CATRTGNQPQHF. The CDR3 DNA follows: TGTGCCACCAGGACAGGAAATCAGCCCCAGCATTTT.

V usage is TRBV4-3 and J usage is TRBJ2-3; TRBD2 matches 8 bases. Germline values: CDR1 LGHNA, CDR2 YSLEER. The ends lost 5 bases at V and 0 bases at J; junction bases unmatched: 7. The length of the CDR3 is 16 residues. The CDR3 is CASSNGGATSTDTQYF. CDR3 DNA: TGCGCCAGCAGCAACGGGGGGGCAACTAGCACAGATACGCAGTATTTT.

This chain uses TRBV21-1 with TRBJ1-4. TRBV21-1 is classified as a pseudogene. CDR3 size: 15 residues. In nucleotides, the CDR3 is TGTGCCAGCAGCCACAAGGAGTCAACCCTTGAAAAACTGTTTTTT. It yields the protein CASSHKESTLEKLFF.

The chain has TRBV5-5 and TRBJ1-1; D is possibly TRBD1 (6 bases). The CDR3 sequence is 15 residues long. The germline CDR1 and CDR2 sequences are SGHKS and YYEKEE (reference sequence). The ends were cut back, 0 bases at V and 4 bases at J, with 13 bases in the middle. For the CDR3, the DNA is TGTGCCAGCAGCTTGGTTGGGGGCCTTCTCACTGAAGCTTTCTTT. Protein: CASSLVGGLLTEAFF.